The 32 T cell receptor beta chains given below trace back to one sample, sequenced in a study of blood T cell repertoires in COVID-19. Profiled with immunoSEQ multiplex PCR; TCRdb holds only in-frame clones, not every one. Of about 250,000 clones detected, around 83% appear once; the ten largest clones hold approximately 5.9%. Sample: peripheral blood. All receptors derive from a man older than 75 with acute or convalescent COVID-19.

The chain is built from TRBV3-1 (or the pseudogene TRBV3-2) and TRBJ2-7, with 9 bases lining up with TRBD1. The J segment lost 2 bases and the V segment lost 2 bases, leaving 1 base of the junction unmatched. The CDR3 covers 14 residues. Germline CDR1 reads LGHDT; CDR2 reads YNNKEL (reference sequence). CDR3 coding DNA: TGTGCCAGCAGCCAACGGACAGGGGCCTACGAGCAGTACTTC. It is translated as CASSQRTGAYEQYF.

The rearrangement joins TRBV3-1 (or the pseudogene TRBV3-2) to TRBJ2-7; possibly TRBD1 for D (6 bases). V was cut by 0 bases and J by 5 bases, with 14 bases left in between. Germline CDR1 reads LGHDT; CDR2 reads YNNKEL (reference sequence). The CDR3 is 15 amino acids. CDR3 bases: TGTGCCAGCAGCCAAGATTTTACAGGGAACCACGAGCAGTACTTC. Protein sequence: CASSQDFTGNHEQYF.

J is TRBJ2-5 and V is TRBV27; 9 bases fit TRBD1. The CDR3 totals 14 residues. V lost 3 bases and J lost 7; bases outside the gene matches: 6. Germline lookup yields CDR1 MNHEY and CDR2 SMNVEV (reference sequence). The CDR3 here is CASSFGTGRGTQYF. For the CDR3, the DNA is TGTGCCAGCAGTTTCGGGACAGGGCGGGGGACCCAGTACTTC.

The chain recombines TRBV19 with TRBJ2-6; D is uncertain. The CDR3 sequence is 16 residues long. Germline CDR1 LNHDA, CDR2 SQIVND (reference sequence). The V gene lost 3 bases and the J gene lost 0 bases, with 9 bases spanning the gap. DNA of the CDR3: TGTGCCAGTAGTATCGTATATCGCTCTGGGGCCAACGTCCTGACTTTC. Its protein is CASSIVYRSGANVLTF.

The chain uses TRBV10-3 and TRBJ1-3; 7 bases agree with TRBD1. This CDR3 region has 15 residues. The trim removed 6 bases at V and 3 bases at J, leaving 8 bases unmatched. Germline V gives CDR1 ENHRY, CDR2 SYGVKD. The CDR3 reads CAIRDRPEDGNTIYF. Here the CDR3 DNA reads TGTGCCATCAGGGACAGGCCCGAGGATGGAAACACCATATATTTT.

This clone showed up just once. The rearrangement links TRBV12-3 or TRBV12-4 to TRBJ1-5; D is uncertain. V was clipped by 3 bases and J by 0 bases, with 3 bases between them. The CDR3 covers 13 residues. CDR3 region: CASSFNSNQPQHF. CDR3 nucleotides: TGTGCCAGCAGTTTTAATAGCAATCAGCCCCAGCATTTT.

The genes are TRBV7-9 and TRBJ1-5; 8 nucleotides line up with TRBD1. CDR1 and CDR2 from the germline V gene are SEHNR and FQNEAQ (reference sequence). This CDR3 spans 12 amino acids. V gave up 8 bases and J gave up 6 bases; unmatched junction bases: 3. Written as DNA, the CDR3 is TGTGCCAGCGGGCAGGGGGCTCAGCCCCAGCATTTT. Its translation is CASGQGAQPQHF.

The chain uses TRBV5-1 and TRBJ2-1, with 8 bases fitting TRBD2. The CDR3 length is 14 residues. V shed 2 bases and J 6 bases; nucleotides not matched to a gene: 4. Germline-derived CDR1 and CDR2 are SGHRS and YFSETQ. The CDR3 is CASSFPGGPNEQFF. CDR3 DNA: TGCGCCAGCAGCTTCCCGGGGGGGCCCAATGAGCAGTTCTTC.

The DNA for the CDR3 is TGTGCCAGCAGTTACAGTAACAGGGGGGACTATGGCTACACCTTC. Its translation: CASSYSNRGDYGYTF. The chain recombines TRBV6-5 with TRBJ1-2, with TRBD1 matching over 8 bases. Germline V gene data show CDR1 as MNHEY and CDR2 as SVGAGI. V was pared by 2 bases and J by 3 bases, with 5 bases of the junction left unmatched. The CDR3 covers 15 residues.

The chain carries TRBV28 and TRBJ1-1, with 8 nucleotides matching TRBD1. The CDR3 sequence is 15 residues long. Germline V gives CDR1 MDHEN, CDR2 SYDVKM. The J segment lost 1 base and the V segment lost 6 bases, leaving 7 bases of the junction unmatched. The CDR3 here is CASRPGRGRNTEAFF. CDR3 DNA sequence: TGTGCCAGCAGACCCGGCAGGGGGCGGAACACTGAAGCTTTCTTT.

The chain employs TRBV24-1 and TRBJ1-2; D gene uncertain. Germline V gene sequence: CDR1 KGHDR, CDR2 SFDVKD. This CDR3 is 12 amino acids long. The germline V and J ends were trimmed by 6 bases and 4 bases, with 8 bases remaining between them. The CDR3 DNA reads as TGTGCCACCAGTCGGGTTGGCTATGGCTACACCTTC. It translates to CATSRVGYGYTF.

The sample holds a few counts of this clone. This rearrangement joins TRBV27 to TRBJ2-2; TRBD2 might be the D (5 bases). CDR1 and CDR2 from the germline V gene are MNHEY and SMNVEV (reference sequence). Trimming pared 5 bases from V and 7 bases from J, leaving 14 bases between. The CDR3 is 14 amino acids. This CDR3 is CASSLALAFGELFF. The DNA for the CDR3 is TGTGCCAGCAGTCTAGCCCTGGCTTTCGGGGAGCTGTTTTTT.

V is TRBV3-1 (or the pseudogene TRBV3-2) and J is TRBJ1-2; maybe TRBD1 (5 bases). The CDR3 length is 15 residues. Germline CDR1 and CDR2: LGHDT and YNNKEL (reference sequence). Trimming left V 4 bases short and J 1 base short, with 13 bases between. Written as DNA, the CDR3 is TGTGCCAGCAGCCTAGAACCGACAGTTAACTATGGCTACACCTTC. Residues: CASSLEPTVNYGYTF.

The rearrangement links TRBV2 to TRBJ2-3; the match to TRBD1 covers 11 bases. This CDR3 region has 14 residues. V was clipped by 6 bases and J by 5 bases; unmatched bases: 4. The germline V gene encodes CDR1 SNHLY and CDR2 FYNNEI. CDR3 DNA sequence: TGTGCCAGCAGAGGACAGGGGGCAGGAGATACGCAGTATTTT. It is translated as CASRGQGAGDTQYF.

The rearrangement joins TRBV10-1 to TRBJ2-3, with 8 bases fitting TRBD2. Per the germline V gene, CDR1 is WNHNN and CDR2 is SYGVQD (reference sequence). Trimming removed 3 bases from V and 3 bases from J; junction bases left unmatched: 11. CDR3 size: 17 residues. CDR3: CASSELKAGELTDTQYF. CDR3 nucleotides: TGCGCCAGCAGTGAATTGAAAGCGGGAGAGCTAACAGATACGCAGTATTTT.

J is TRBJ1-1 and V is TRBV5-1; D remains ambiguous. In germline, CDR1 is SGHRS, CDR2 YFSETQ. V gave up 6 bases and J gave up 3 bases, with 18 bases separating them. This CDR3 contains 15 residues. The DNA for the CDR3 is TGCGCCAGCACCATTGATGGGTCGGGAGACACTGAAGCTTTCTTT. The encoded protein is CASTIDGSGDTEAFF.

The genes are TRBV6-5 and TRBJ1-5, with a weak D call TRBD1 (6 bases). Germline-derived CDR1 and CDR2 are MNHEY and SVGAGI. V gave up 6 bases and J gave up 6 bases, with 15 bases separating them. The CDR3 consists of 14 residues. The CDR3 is CASRSGQSSQPQHF. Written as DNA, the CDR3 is TGTGCCAGCAGATCAGGACAGAGTAGTCAGCCCCAGCATTTT.

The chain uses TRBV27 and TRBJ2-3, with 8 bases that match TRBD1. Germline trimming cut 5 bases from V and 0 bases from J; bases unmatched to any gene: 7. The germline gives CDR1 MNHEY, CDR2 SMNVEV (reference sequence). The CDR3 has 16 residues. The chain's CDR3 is CASSPQGVTSTDTQYF. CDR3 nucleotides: TGTGCCAGCAGTCCACAGGGGGTTACTAGCACAGATACGCAGTATTTT.

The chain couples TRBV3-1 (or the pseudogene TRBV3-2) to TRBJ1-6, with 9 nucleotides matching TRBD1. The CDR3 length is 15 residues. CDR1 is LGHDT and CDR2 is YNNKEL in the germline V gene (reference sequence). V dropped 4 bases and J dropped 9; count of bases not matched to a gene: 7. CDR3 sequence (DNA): TGTGCCAGCAGCCCGGGACAGGGTATTGGTTCACCCCTCCACTTT. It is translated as CASSPGQGIGSPLHF.

The CDR3 spells CASSAGLAGGGLTDTQYF. CDR3 nucleotides: TGCGCCAGCAGCGCGGGACTAGCGGGAGGAGGCCTCACAGATACGCAGTATTTT. J is TRBJ2-3 and V is TRBV5-1; 15 bases fit TRBD2. The CDR3 has 18 amino acids. Germline CDR1 reads SGHRS; CDR2 reads YFSETQ. The V gene end was trimmed by 4 bases and the J gene end by 2 bases; junction bases not matched to a gene: 8.

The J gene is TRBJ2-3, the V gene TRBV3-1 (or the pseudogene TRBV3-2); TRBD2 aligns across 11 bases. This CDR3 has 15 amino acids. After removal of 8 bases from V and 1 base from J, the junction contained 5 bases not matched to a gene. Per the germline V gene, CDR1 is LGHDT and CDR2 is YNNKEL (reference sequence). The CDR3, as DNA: TGTGCCAGCCAAGGACTAGCGGGTCGCACAGATACGCAGTATTTT. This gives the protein CASQGLAGRTDTQYF.

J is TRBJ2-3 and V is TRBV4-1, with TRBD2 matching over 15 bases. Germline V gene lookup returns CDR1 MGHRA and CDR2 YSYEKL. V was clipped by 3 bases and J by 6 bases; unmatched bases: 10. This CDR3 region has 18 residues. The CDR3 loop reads CASSHIGLAGGPRDTQYF. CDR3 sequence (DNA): TGCGCCAGCAGCCATATCGGACTAGCGGGAGGGCCGAGGGATACGCAGTATTTT.

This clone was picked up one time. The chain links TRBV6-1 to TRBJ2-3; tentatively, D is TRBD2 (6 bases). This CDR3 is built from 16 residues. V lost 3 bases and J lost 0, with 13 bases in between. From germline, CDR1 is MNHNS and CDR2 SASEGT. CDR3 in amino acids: CASSEGGGMSTDTQYF. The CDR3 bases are TGTGCCAGCAGTGAGGGGGGAGGTATGAGCACAGATACGCAGTATTTT.

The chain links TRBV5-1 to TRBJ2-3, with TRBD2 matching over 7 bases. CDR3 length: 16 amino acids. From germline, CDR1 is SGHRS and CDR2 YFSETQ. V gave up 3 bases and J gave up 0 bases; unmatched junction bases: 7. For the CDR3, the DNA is TGCGCCAGCAGCTCACATAGCGGGTCTAGCACAGATACGCAGTATTTT. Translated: CASSSHSGSSTDTQYF.

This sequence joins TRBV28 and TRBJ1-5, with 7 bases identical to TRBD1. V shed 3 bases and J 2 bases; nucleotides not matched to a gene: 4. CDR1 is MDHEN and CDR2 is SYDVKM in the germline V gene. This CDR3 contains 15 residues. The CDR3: CASSFGTVGNQPQHF. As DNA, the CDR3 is TGTGCCAGCAGTTTCGGGACAGTAGGCAATCAGCCCCAGCATTTT.

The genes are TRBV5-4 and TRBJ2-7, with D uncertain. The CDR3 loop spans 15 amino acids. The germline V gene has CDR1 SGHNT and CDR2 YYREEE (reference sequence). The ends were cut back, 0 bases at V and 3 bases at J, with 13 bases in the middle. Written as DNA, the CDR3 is TGTGCCAGCAGCTTGGCTGGGCAGCCTTACTACGAGCAGTACTTC. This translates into CASSLAGQPYYEQYF. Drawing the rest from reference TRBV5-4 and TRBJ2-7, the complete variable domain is ETGVTQSPTHLIKTRGQQVTLRCSSQSGHNTVSWYQQALGQGPQFIFQYYREEENGRGNFPPRFSGLQFPNYSSELNVNALELDDSALYLCASSLAGQPYYEQYFGPGTRLTVT.

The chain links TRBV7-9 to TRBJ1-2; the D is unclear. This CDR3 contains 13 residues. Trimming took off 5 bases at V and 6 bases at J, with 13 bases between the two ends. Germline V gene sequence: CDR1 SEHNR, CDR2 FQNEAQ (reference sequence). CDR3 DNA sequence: TGTGCCAGCAGCGGCGACACGTCCCATGGCTACACCTTC. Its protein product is CASSGDTSHGYTF.

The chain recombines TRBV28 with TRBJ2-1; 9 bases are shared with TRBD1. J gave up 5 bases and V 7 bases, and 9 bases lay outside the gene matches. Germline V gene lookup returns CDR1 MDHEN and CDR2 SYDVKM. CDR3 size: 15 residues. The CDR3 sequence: CASTIEGQGDNEQFF. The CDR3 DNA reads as TGTGCCAGCACCATCGAGGGACAGGGTGACAATGAGCAGTTCTTC.

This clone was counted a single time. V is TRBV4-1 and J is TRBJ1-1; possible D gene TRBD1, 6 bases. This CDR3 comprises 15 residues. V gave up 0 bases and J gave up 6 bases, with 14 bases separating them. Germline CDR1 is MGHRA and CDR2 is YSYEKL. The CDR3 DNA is TGCGCCAGCAGCCAAGATGCCCAGGGGAGGGCTGAAGCTTTCTTT. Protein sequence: CASSQDAQGRAEAFF.

The DNA of the CDR3 is TGCGCCAGCAGCTCGGGAGGCGGACTAAAAGAGACCCAGTACTTC. As protein: CASSSGGGLKETQYF. The chain uses TRBV5-1 and TRBJ2-5, with 7 bases identical to TRBD2. Germline CDR1 SGHRS, CDR2 YFSETQ. J gave up 3 bases and V 3 bases, and 8 bases lay outside the gene matches. CDR3 length: 15 amino acids.

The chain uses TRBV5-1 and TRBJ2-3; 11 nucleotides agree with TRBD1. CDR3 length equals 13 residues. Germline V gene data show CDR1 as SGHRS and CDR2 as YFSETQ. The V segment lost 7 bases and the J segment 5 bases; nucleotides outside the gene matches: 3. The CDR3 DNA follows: TGCGCCAGCGGACAGGGGGCTGGAGATACGCAGTATTTT. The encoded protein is CASGQGAGDTQYF.

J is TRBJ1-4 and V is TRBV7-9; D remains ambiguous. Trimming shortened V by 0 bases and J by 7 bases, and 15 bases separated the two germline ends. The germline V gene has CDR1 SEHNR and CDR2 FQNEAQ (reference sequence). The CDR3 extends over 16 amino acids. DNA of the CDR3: TGTGCCAGCAGCTTAGCGGGAGGAGGTGTACGTGAAAAACTGTTTTTT. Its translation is CASSLAGGGVREKLFF.